This section outlines one T cell receptor beta chain sequence together with its context. The clone's antigen remains unknown. No base-level quality is on record; no much larger clone is a single base apart. This entry comes from a study of T cells in tumors and immune-related adverse events (dated by TCRdb to the early 2020s). The TCR beta locus was amplified and sequenced with the immunoSEQ assay, yielding bulk TCR Vbeta CDR3 data. Concerning the study's data processing: CDR3s were excluded if they were non-productive, were shorter than 7 amino acids, or did not start with C or end with F/W. Analysis was restricted to specimens with at least 1000 reads, and each clonotype was defined at the amino acid level. Clonality was calculated as 1 minus Pielou's evenness. To equalize library sizes, abundance-weighted random subsampling with replacement was performed and repeated 100 times so that 95% confidence intervals could be reported. Repertoire overlap was quantified with the Morisita overlap index, and the top 40 clones per specimen were checked for overlap with the irAE. TCRdb stores this immuneACCESS table with in-frame sequences only. Part of the clones is absent; in the studies checked, under half of the shortfall reflects unresolved V genes, and no reason is known for the rest. V, J and clone size derive from that table, while D and trimming were established from the DNA sequence. Across this sample there are tens of thousands of clones, with 85% to 95% seen only once. 1.3% to 1.5% of the sample rests with the top ten.

Deletion took 7 bases off V and 4 bases off J, with a span of 11 bases between the germline ends. CDR1 and CDR2 were assigned from the germline V gene (reference sequence) as MNHNY and SVGAGI. The CDR3 contains 13 residues, cysteine and phenylalanine counted. CDR3 DNA is the only sequence kept; it has 39 bases, read in frame from the first base. This sample's treatment or condition label indicates: nivolumab (PD-1 blockade) given before sampling. The DNeasy Blood and Tissue Kit was used to extract DNA from the formalin-fixed paraffin-embedded specimens. Sample: lymph node tissue, taken from a patient treated with anti-PD-1 therapy. The rearrangement combines TRBV6-6 with TRBJ2-1; possibly the D gene is TRBD2, per 5 matching bases. This clonotype originated in a female donor with metastatic renal cell carcinoma. The CDR3 reads CASTLVGYNEQFF. The sequenced DNA: TGTGCCAGCACACTAGTGGGGTACAATGAGCAGTTCTTC.